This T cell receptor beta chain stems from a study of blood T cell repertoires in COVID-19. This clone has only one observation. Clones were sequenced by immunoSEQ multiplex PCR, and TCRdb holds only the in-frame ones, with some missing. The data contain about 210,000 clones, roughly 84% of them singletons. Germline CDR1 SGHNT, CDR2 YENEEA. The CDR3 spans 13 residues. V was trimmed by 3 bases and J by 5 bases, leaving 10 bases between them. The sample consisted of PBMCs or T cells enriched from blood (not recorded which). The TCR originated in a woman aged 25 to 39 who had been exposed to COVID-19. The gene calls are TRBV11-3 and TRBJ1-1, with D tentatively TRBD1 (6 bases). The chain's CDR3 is CASSFQQGTEAFF. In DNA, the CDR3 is TGTGCCAGCAGCTTTCAACAGGGAACTGAAGCTTTCTTT.